This TCR beta chain was identified during a study of CD8+ T cells in alopecia areata. Study-wide background: Treated patients swallowed 5 to 10 mg of oral tofacitinib twice daily.

Findings and limits, study-wide: It was lesional scalp, especially alopecia totalis/universalis, that showed higher clonality than normal scalp. Scalp and blood retained many expanded lesional clones during tofacitinib. Normal skin's resident alphabeta T cells are sequenced alongside lesional scalp T cells.

The CDR3 consists of 17 residues. Trimming removed 0 bases from V and 6 bases from J; junction bases left unmatched: 7. Germline loops: CDR1 ENHRY, CDR2 SYGVKD. RNA, once extracted, was reverse transcribed into cDNA for use as the sequencing template. This table comes from immunoSEQ multiplex PCR, and its TCRdb copy is limited to in-frame clones, with some not included. The sample shows roughly 110,000 clones, 65% to 85% of them seen only once. Treatment: oral pan-JAK inhibitor, 5-10 mg twice daily. Regarding this clone: Its specificity is not known.

The chain carries TRBV10-3 and TRBJ2-3; 12 bases line up with TRBD2. Material: CD8+ T cells sorted from blood, obtained at week 24, from a patient treated with tofacitinib. The receptor was isolated from a human donor with alopecia areata. This chain's CDR3 is CAISESTSGGPRDTQYF. In nucleotides, the CDR3 is TGTGCCATCAGTGAGTCAACTAGCGGGGGGCCTAGGGATACGCAGTATTTT.